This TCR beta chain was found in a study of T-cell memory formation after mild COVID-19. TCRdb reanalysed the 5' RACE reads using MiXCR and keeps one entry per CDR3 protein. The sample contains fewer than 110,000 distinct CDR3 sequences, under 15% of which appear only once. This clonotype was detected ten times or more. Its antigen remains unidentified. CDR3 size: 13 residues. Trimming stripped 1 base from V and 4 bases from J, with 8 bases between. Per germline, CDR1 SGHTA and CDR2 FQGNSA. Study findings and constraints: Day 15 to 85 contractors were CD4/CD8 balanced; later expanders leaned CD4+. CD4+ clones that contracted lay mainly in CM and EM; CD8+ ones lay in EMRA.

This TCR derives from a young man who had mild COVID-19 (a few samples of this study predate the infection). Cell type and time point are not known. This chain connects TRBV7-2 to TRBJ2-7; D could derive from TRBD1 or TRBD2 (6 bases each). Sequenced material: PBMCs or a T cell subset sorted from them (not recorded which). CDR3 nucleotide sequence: TGTGCCAGCAGCTTAGGAGGGGGGTACGAGCAGTACTTC. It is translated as CASSLGGGYEQYF. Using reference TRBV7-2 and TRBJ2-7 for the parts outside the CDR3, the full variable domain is GAGVSQSPSNKVTEKGKDVELRCDPISGHTALYWYRQSLGQGLEFLIYFQGNSAPDKSGLPSDRFSAERTGGSVSTLTIQRTQQEDSAVYLCASSLGGGYEQYFGPGTRLTVT.